One sample yielded the 20 T cell receptor beta chains listed below, sequenced in a study of T cells in Graves' hyperthyroidism and ophthalmopathy. The source material, RNA transcripts, was used to amplify TCR beta CDR3 regions. First-round RT-PCR of the TCR CDR3 relied on the HTBI primer set. TCRdb analysed the multiplex PCR reads with MiXCR anew, one entry per CDR3 protein. The profile shows about 600,000 distinct CDR3 sequences, 15% to 20% of them singletons. The sequenced material came from blood. These receptors all stem from a woman aged 40 to 50 with Graves' ophthalmopathy.

This clonotype was seen many times. The V call is TRBV15, the J call TRBJ2-1, with 8 nucleotides matching TRBD2. V shed 2 bases and J 8 bases; nucleotides not matched to a gene: 11. Germline CDR1 LNHNV, CDR2 YYDKDF (reference sequence). The CDR3 spans 16 residues. In DNA, the CDR3 is TGTGCCACCAGCAGACCTGGGACTAGTGAGTGGTATGAGCAGTTCTTC. This gives the protein CATSRPGTSEWYEQFF.

The CDR3 protein is CASIGTPLYQETQYF. CDR3 nucleotide sequence: TGTGCCAGCATTGGGACCCCATTGTACCAAGAGACCCAGTACTTC. The rearrangement uses TRBV2 and TRBJ2-5, with D perhaps TRBD1 or TRBD2 (5 bases each). Trimming removed 7 bases at V and 0 bases at J, with 15 bases between. This CDR3 region has 15 residues. The germline gives CDR1 SNHLY, CDR2 FYNNEI.

This clonotype occurred many times. The chain links TRBV13 to TRBJ1-1; D gene uncertain. V was shortened by 0 bases and J by 0 bases, with 8 bases between the two germline ends. The CDR3 consists of 15 residues. Germline-derived CDR1 and CDR2 are PRHDT and FYEKMQ (reference sequence). CDR3: CASSLGMMMNTEAFF. The CDR3 DNA reads as TGTGCCAGCAGCTTAGGGATGATGATGAACACTGAAGCTTTCTTT. Looking up the rest from reference TRBV13 and TRBJ1-1 gives the full variable domain: AAGVIQSPRHLIKEKRETATLKCYPIPRHDTVYWYQQGPGQDPQFLISFYEKMQSDKGSIPDRFSAQQFSDYHSELNMSSLELGDSALYFCASSLGMMMNTEAFFGQGTRLTVV.

The chain has TRBV20-1 and TRBJ2-5, with D uncertain. CDR3 length equals 13 residues. Germline loops: CDR1 DFQATT, CDR2 SNEGSKA (reference sequence). Trimming stripped 4 bases from V and 5 bases from J, with 14 bases between. The CDR3 protein is CSATMGYPETQYF. CDR3 in DNA: TGCAGTGCTACTATGGGGTATCCGGAGACCCAGTACTTC.

Ten or more counts support this clonotype. This chain links TRBV20-1 with TRBJ2-1; 11 bases are a match to TRBD2. The germline V gene has CDR1 DFQATT and CDR2 SNEGSKA (reference sequence). This CDR3 has 16 amino acids. Losses at the gene ends were 3 bases for V and 2 bases for J; bases not matched to a gene: 6. The CDR3 DNA follows: TGCAGTGCTAGGGGTCTAGCGGGAGGTGCCTACAATGAGCAGTTCTTC. Translating it yields CSARGLAGGAYNEQFF.

The table lists this clonotype with many counts. J is TRBJ2-1 and V is TRBV28; 11 bases map to TRBD2. The germline V gene encodes CDR1 MDHEN and CDR2 SYDVKM. CDR3 length equals 16 residues. J gave up 8 bases and V 0 bases, and 6 bases lay outside the gene matches. Here the CDR3 reads CASSLWASGRNDEQFF. CDR3 coding DNA: TGTGCCAGCAGTTTATGGGCTAGCGGGAGGAACGATGAGCAGTTCTTC.

This clonotype was recorded many times. V and J are TRBV3-1 and TRBJ1-6, with unresolved D. V was trimmed by 0 bases and J by 7 bases, leaving 10 bases between them. Germline loops: CDR1 LGHDT, CDR2 YNNKEL (reference sequence). This CDR3 region has 15 residues. The CDR3 region has the DNA TGTGCCAGCAGCCAAGACACGAACGTCAATTCACCCCTCCACTTT. The encoded protein is CASSQDTNVNSPLHF.

This clonotype came up many times. V is TRBV28 and J is TRBJ2-1; a possible D gene is TRBD2 (6 bases). This CDR3 comprises 16 residues. V was cut by 5 bases and J by 3 bases, with 17 bases left in between. The germline V gene has CDR1 MDHEN and CDR2 SYDVKM. The CDR3 coding sequence is TGTGCCAGCAGTGAAAGGGCGGGACTCATCTACAATGAGCAGTTCTTC. Translated, it gives CASSERAGLIYNEQFF.

This clonotype was detected once. This chain links TRBV28 with TRBJ2-3; 10 positions agree with TRBD2. The V segment lost 5 bases and the J segment 7 bases; nucleotides outside the gene matches: 9. The CDR3 sequence is 15 residues long. Germline V gene sequence: CDR1 MDHEN, CDR2 SYDVKM. In DNA form, the CDR3 reads TGTGCCAGCAGTACCTCTAGCGGGAGTCGGCATACGCAGTATTTT. Translation: CASSTSSGSRHTQYF. The whole variable domain, filled in from reference TRBV28 and TRBJ2-3, reads DVKVTQSSRYLVKRTGEKVFLECVQDMDHENMFWYRQDPGLGLRLIYFSYDVKMKEKGDIPEGYSVSREKKERFSLILESASTNQTSMYLCASSTSSGSRHTQYFGPGTRLTVL.

This clonotype showed up many times. The gene calls are TRBV6-2 or TRBV6-3 and TRBJ1-1; tentatively, D is TRBD1 (5 bases). This CDR3 is built from 11 residues. The V gene's germline CDR1 is MNHEY and CDR2 SVGEGT. Trimming took off 8 bases at V and 3 bases at J, with 7 bases between the two ends. In DNA form, the CDR3 reads TGTGCCAGCGTGGGGGACACTGAAGCTTTCTTT. It yields the protein CASVGDTEAFF.

This clonotype showed up many times. The chain uses TRBV6-2 or TRBV6-3 and TRBJ2-3, with D possibly called TRBD1 or TRBD2 (5 bases each). Per the germline V gene, CDR1 is MNHEY and CDR2 is SVGEGT. The CDR3 spans 16 residues. Between the trimmed V and J ends, which lost 5 bases and 4 bases, there was a span of 19 bases. The CDR3 nucleotides read TGTGCCAGCAGTACCTGGGACGAAGGATGGTCAGATACGCAGTATTTT. It encodes CASSTWDEGWSDTQYF.

The table lists this clonotype with many counts. V is TRBV2 and J is TRBJ2-5, with 8 bases fitting TRBD2. Germline V CDR1 and CDR2: SNHLY, FYNNEI. With 6 bases clipped from V and 4 bases from J, the junction kept 1 base outside the gene matches. The CDR3 runs to 12 residues. The CDR3 region has the DNA TGTGCCAGCAGCGGGGGGGCAGAGACCCAGTACTTC. It encodes CASSGGAETQYF.

In its sample, this clonotype was seen once. The rearrangement links TRBV20-1 to TRBJ2-7, with no clear D. Looked up from germline, CDR1 is DFQATT and CDR2 is SNEGSKA (reference sequence). The CDR3 runs to 11 residues. The V end was cut by 6 bases, the J end by 2 bases, with 8 bases between. The CDR3 spells CSASRTYEQYF. DNA for the CDR3: TGCAGTGCGAGCAGAACCTACGAGCAGTACTTC.

The table lists this clonotype with a few counts. This sequence joins TRBV29-1 and TRBJ1-2; 8 bases are a match to TRBD1. This CDR3 is built from 12 residues. Germline CDR1 is SQVTM and CDR2 is ANQGSEA. V dropped 6 bases and J dropped 3; count of bases not matched to a gene: 3. The CDR3 loop reads CSVDRGDYGYTF. The CDR3 coding sequence is TGCAGCGTCGACAGGGGAGACTATGGCTACACCTTC.

This clonotype was recorded at least ten times. The CDR3 loop is CASSLAFNGELFF. CDR3 sequence (DNA): TGTGCCAGCAGCCTCGCTTTTAACGGGGAGCTGTTTTTT. V is TRBV2 and J is TRBJ2-2; the D is unclear. Germline assignment: CDR1 SNHLY and CDR2 FYNNEI. Trimming shortened V by 6 bases and J by 7 bases, and 12 bases separated the two germline ends. This CDR3 comprises 13 residues.

This clonotype was seen at least ten times. The V call is TRBV3-1, the J call TRBJ2-7; possible D gene TRBD1, 5 bases. V dropped 0 bases and J dropped 5 bases, with 5 bases sitting between them. There are 12 residues in the CDR3. Germline-derived CDR1 and CDR2 are LGHDT and YNNKEL (reference sequence). Here the CDR3 DNA reads TGTGCCAGCAGCCAAGAGGGGCACGAGCAGTACTTC. Protein: CASSQEGHEQYF.

The rearrangement joins TRBV20-1 to TRBJ2-7, with 13 nucleotides matching TRBD2. This CDR3 has 15 amino acids. With V trimmed by 5 bases and J by 3 bases, 7 bases remained unmatched. CDR1 is DFQATT and CDR2 is SNEGSKA in the germline V gene (reference sequence). CDR3 in amino acids: CSAPGTSGDLYEQYF. CDR3 nucleotides: TGCAGTGCTCCGGGGACTAGCGGGGACCTCTACGAGCAGTACTTC.

This clonotype has only a few counts. The J gene is TRBJ1-5, the V gene TRBV12-3 or TRBV12-4, with 9 bases lining up with TRBD1. This CDR3 contains 17 residues. The trim removed 2 bases at V and 3 bases at J, leaving 8 bases unmatched. The chain's CDR3 is CASSLTRDRALNQPQHF. CDR3 nucleotides: TGTGCCAGCAGTTTAACCCGGGACAGGGCCCTCAATCAGCCCCAGCATTTT.

This clonotype has at least ten counts. The V and J genes are TRBV11-2 and TRBJ2-1; 8 positions match TRBD2. The CDR3 length is 15 residues. The junction had 5 bases not matched to a gene; V was cut back by 5 bases and J by 2 bases. From germline, CDR1 is SGHAT and CDR2 FQNNGV. CDR3 coding DNA: TGTGCCAGCAGCCCACAGGGACTAGCCTACAATGAGCAGTTCTTC. This gives the protein CASSPQGLAYNEQFF.

As for this clonotype: A much larger clone lies a single base off, so this may be a read error. V and J are TRBV7-9 and TRBJ2-7; D possibly matches TRBD1 or TRBD2 (6 bases each). The J call is doubtful: the DNA matches TRBJ2-1 better. CDR3 length: 14 amino acids. From germline, CDR1 is SEHNR and CDR2 FQNEAQ (reference sequence). CDR3 coding DNA: TGTGCCAGCAGCCCAAACGTCGGGGGCTACGAGCAGTTCTTC. This sequence encodes CASSPNVGGYEQFF.